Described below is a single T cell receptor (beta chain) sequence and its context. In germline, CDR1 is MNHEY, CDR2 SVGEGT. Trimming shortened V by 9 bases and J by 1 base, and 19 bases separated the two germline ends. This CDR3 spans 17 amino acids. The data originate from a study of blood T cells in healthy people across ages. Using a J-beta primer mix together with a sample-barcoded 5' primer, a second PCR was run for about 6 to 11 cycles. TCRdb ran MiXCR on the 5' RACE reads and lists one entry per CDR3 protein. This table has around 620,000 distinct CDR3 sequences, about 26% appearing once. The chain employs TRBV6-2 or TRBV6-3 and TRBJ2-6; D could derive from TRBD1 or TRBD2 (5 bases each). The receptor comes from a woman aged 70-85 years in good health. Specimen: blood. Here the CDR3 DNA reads TGTGCCAGTCGAGGGGTAGGACATCATTCTGGGGCCAACGTCCTGACTTTC. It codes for CASRGVGHHSGANVLTF.